This T cell receptor beta chain comes out of a study of blood T cell repertoires in COVID-19. Study at large: Nucleic acid was either cDNA or gDNA, and it came from T cells, B-cell-depleted T cells, or PBMCs.

This CDR3 comprises 15 residues. Germline V lookup: CDR1 LGHNA, CDR2 YSLEER. The V and J ends lost 1 base and 8 bases respectively, with 15 bases between them. Original processing methods: Amplification of reference gene primers provided the estimated nucleated cell counts. Data came from immunoSEQ multiplex PCR; TCRdb stores just in-frame clones and leaves some out. The V and J calls and clone size are taken from that table; D and trimming were inferred from the DNA. The top ten hold roughly an eighth of the sample, which has 130,000 to 150,000 clones, 80% to 90% seen once. This receptor was taken from a man aged 18 to 30 with COVID-19, enrolled during active disease. The chain couples TRBV4-3 to TRBJ1-5, with D perhaps TRBD1 (6 bases). The sample consisted of peripheral blood. The CDR3 sequence is CASSQGYTGSEPQHF. The CDR3 nucleotides read TGCGCCAGCAGCCAAGGATATACAGGGAGCGAGCCCCAGCATTTT.